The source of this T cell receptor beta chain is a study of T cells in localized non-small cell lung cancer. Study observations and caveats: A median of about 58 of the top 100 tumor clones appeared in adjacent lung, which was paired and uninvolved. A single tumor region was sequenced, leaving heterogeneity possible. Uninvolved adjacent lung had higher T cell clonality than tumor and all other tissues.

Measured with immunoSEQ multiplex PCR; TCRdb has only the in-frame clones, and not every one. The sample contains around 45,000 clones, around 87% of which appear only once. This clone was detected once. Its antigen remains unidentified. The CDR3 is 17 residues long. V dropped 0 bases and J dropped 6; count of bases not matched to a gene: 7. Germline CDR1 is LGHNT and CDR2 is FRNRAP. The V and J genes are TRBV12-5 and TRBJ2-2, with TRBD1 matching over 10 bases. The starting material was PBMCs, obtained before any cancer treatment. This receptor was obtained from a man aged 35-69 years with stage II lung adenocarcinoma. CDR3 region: CASGLVTYGQGAGELFF. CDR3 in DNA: TGTGCTAGTGGTTTGGTGACGTACGGACAGGGGGCCGGGGAGCTGTTTTTT.